These 4 T cell receptor beta chains originate from one sample sequenced in a study of blood T cell repertoires in COVID-19. TCRdb's table, derived via immunoSEQ multiplex PCR, lists solely in-frame clones and lacks some. Here the sample spans under 95,000 clones, 82% being singletons. The sample comprised peripheral blood. Source of these receptors: a man in his forties or fifties with acute or convalescent COVID-19.

This sequence joins TRBV5-1 and TRBJ2-2; 7 positions match TRBD1. The CDR3 runs to 16 residues. CDR1 is SGHRS and CDR2 is YFSETQ in the germline V gene. Trimming at V came to 3 bases and at J to 0 bases, leaving 5 bases not matched to a gene. The CDR3 region has the DNA TGCGCCAGCAGCTGGGGACAGCTATCGAACACCGGGGAGCTGTTTTTT. Amino acid sequence: CASSWGQLSNTGELFF.

The gene calls are TRBV6-5 and TRBJ2-1; D is possibly TRBD1 (5 bases). V was trimmed by 4 bases and J by 4 bases, leaving 11 bases between them. Germline V gene data show CDR1 as MNHEY and CDR2 as SVGAGI. This CDR3 region has 14 residues. CDR3: CASSSGQVYNEQFF. The CDR3 DNA reads TGTGCCAGCAGTTCTGGACAAGTGTACAATGAGCAGTTCTTC.

The V and J genes are TRBV7-8 and TRBJ1-3, with 8 positions matching TRBD1. Germline V lookup: CDR1 SGHVS, CDR2 FQNEAQ. J gave up 8 bases and V 2 bases, and 8 bases lay outside the gene matches. This CDR3 has 15 amino acids. The CDR3 here is CASSLLTGGVDTIYF. The CDR3 nucleotides read TGTGCCAGCAGCTTACTAACAGGGGGTGTGGACACCATATATTTT.

This sequence joins TRBV4-1 and TRBJ2-1, with a weak D call TRBD2 (6 bases). The V gene lost 0 bases and the J gene lost 15 bases, with 30 bases spanning the gap. Germline V gives CDR1 MGHRA, CDR2 YSYEKL. CDR3 length equals 18 residues. CDR3 in DNA: TGCGCCAGCAGCCAAGAAGGGCCGGCAGGGACTCCCCCTCCACTCCCGTTCTTC. Translating it yields CASSQEGPAGTPPPLPFF.